This T cell receptor beta chain was documented in a study of a mutant IDH1 vaccine in newly diagnosed glioma. Study context: Vaccination started 4-6 weeks after radiotherapy alone, or with temozolomide cycles. Patients arrived already treated with radiotherapy, temozolomide, or both, most having had both. The study's findings and limits: The study observed vaccine-induced immune responses in approximately 93% of patients.

Sequencing used immunoSEQ multiplex PCR; TCRdb keeps in-frame clones, though not all of them. The sample yields 55,000 to 65,000 clones, approximately 81% seen once. This clone has just one count. Its cognate antigen is unknown. The time point: week 35, safety follow-up. In every dose of vaccine, 300 ug of mutant IDH1 20-mer peptide was given alongside topical imiquimod. This specimen was PBMCs, taken from a glioma patient whose treatment included an IDH1 peptide vaccine. This TCR was recovered from a man aged 25-45 years with glioma.

CDR3 amino acids: CASSSGTTGFYGYTF. In DNA form, the CDR3 reads TGTGCCAGCAGTTCCGGGACAACAGGGTTCTATGGCTACACCTTC. The chain links TRBV28 to TRBJ1-2; tentatively, D is TRBD1 (6 bases). Trimming pared 4 bases from V and 4 bases from J, leaving 16 bases between. Looked up from germline, CDR1 is MDHEN and CDR2 is SYDVKM. This CDR3 has 15 residues.